These 7 T cell receptor beta chains came from one sample sequenced in a study of CD8 T cells in ankylosing spondylitis. TCRdb re-analysed the 5' RACE reads in MiXCR, keeping a single row per CDR3 protein. The table includes about 840,000 distinct CDR3 sequences, about an eighth detected once. Antigens for these TCRs are unknown. Study-wide points: Among TCR beta sequences, a motif of eight highly homologous variants appeared characteristic of ankylosing spondylitis blood.

Sequencing used blood, either unsorted or a sorted T cell fraction (not recorded which). These receptors were taken from a male donor with ankylosing spondylitis.

The table lists this clonotype with a few counts. The chain links TRBV30 to TRBJ2-3; D call uncertain. The CDR3 contains 12 residues. The V end lost 5 bases, the J end lost 3 bases, and 9 bases lay between the germline ends. Germline CDR1 is GTSNPN and CDR2 is SVGIG (reference sequence). CDR3 loop: CAWAVRTDTQYF. In DNA form, the CDR3 reads TGTGCCTGGGCCGTCCGTACAGATACGCAGTATTTT.

This clonotype was counted between two and nine times. V gene TRBV5-1 combines with J gene TRBJ2-3, with 10 bases identical to TRBD2. With 8 bases clipped from V and 2 bases from J, the junction kept 5 bases outside the gene matches. The V gene's germline CDR1 is SGHRS and CDR2 YFSETQ. The CDR3 loop spans 14 amino acids. The CDR3 is CASKLAGYTDTQYF. In DNA, the CDR3 is TGCGCCAGTAAACTAGCGGGGTACACAGATACGCAGTATTTT.

This clonotype has more than one count but fewer than ten. This sequence joins TRBV6-2 or TRBV6-3 and TRBJ2-5, with 7 bases that match TRBD1. Germline CDR1 MNHEY, CDR2 SVGEGT. V lost 2 bases to trimming and J lost 4 bases; unmatched junction nucleotides: 4. This CDR3 contains 14 residues. The CDR3 loop reads CASSYLRGSETQYF. The CDR3 DNA sequence: TGTGCCAGCAGTTACCTCAGGGGGTCAGAGACCCAGTACTTC.

This clonotype was found many times. V and J are TRBV3-1 and TRBJ2-7, with 7 bases fitting TRBD1. The CDR3 has 17 residues. The germline V gene has CDR1 LGHDT and CDR2 YNNKEL (reference sequence). The trim removed 1 base at V and 4 bases at J, leaving 13 bases unmatched. The CDR3 protein is CASSQAPGKGALYEQYF. DNA for the CDR3: TGTGCCAGCAGCCAAGCGCCGGGAAAGGGGGCCTTGTACGAGCAGTACTTC.

This rearrangement joins TRBV25-1 to TRBJ2-1, with D possibly matching TRBD2 (6 bases). CDR1 is MGHDK and CDR2 is SYGVNS in the germline V gene. The CDR3 length is 13 residues. Trimming took off 2 bases at V and 10 bases at J, with 12 bases between the two ends. The CDR3 is CASSEMRGREQFF. As DNA, the CDR3 is TGTGCCAGCAGTGAAATGCGGGGTCGAGAGCAGTTCTTC.

At least ten counts were recorded for this clonotype. V and J are TRBV5-1 and TRBJ1-1; TRBD1 aligns across 8 bases. With V trimmed by 1 base and J by 1 base, 3 bases remained unmatched. Germline V gene lookup returns CDR1 SGHRS and CDR2 YFSETQ. The CDR3 is 15 amino acids. CDR3 coding DNA: TGCGCCAGCAGCTTGTCCGGGACAGGGAACACTGAAGCTTTCTTT. Amino acids: CASSLSGTGNTEAFF.

This clonotype was counted a few times. The gene calls are TRBV4-1 and TRBJ1-5; TRBD1 is a possible D gene (5 bases). Trimming cost V 6 bases and J 5 bases, with 14 bases left between them. Germline V gene data show CDR1 as MGHRA and CDR2 as YSYEKL. There are 14 residues in the CDR3. The CDR3 nucleotides are TGCGCCAGCAGAGGTCCGGGACTGCATCAGCCCCAGCATTTT. Its translation is CASRGPGLHQPQHF.